This T cell receptor beta chain comes out of a study of T cells in localized non-small cell lung cancer. Study-wide results and limits: There were a median 57 of the top 100 tumor clones appearing in adjacent lung.

The assay was immunoSEQ multiplex PCR, and TCRdb's table has in-frame clones only and misses some. The sample has 45,000 to 60,000 clones, just over 85% seen once; the top ten hold 5.2%. About this clone: Its antigen remains unidentified.

The CDR3 is made up of 16 amino acids. Unmatched junction bases numbered 6, after V lost 5 bases and J lost 0 bases. Germline V gene sequence: CDR1 SGHTA, CDR2 FQGNSA. This receptor was taken from a woman aged 35 to 70 with stage I lung adenocarcinoma. The chain employs TRBV7-2 and TRBJ2-7; 11 bases match TRBD2. Source: peripheral blood, taken before any cancer treatment. This chain's CDR3 is CASSPPTSGTSYEQYF. The CDR3 DNA follows: TGTGCCAGCAGCCCGCCGACTAGCGGGACCTCCTACGAGCAGTACTTC. Full variable domain (outside the CDR3, taken from reference TRBV7-2 and TRBJ2-7): GAGVSQSPSNKVTEKGKDVELRCDPISGHTALYWYRQSLGQGLEFLIYFQGNSAPDKSGLPSDRFSAERTGGSVSTLTIQRTQQEDSAVYLCASSPPTSGTSYEQYFGPGTRLTVT.